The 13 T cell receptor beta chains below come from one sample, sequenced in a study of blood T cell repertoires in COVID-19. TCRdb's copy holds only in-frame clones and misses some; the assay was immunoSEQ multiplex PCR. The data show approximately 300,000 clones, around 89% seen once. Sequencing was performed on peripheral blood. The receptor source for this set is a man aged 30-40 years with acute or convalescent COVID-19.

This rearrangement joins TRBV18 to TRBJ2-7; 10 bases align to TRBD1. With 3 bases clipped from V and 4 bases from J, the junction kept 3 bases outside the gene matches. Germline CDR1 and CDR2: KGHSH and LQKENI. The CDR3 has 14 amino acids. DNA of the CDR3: TGTGCCAGCTCACCGGGACAGGGGCTATACGAGCAGTACTTC. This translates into CASSPGQGLYEQYF.

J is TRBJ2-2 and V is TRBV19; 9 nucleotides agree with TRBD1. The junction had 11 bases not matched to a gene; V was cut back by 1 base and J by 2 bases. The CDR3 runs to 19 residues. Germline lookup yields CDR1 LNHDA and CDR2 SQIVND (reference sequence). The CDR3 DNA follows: TGTGCCAGTAGTATAGCCCGGGGACAGGGAAAGGGTAACACCGGGGAGCTGTTTTTT. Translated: CASSIARGQGKGNTGELFF.

CDR3 loop: CASSSPPTGYYGYTF. CDR3 nucleotides: TGTGCCAGCAGTTCGCCACCCACAGGGTACTATGGCTACACCTTC. The V gene is TRBV6-5, the J gene TRBJ1-2; perhaps TRBD1 as D (6 bases). Germline V gives CDR1 MNHEY, CDR2 SVGAGI. This CDR3 has 15 amino acids. V dropped 4 bases and J dropped 3 bases, with 15 bases sitting between them.

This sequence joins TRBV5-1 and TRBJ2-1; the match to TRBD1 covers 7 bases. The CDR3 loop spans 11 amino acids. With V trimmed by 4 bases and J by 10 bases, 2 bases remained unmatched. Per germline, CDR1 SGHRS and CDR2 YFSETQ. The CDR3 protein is CASSRGGEQFF. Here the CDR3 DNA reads TGCGCCAGCAGCCGAGGGGGCGAGCAGTTCTTC.

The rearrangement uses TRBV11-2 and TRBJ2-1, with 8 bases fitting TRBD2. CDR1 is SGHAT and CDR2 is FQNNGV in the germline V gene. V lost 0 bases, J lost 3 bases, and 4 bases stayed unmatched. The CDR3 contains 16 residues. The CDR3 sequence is CASSLDGGAFYNEQFF. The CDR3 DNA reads TGTGCCAGCAGCTTAGACGGGGGGGCGTTCTACAATGAGCAGTTCTTC.

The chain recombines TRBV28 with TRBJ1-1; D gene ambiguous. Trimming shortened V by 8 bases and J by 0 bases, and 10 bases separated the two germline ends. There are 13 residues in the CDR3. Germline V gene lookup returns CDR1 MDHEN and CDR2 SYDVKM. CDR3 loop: CASADPVNTEAFF. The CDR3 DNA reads TGTGCCAGCGCCGATCCAGTGAACACTGAAGCTTTCTTT.

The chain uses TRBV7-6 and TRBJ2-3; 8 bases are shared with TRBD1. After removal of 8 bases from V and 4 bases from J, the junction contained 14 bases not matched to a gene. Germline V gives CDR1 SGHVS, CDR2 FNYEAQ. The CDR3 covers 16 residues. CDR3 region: CASVRGAGGWSDTQYF. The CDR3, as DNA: TGTGCCAGCGTTAGGGGTGCAGGGGGCTGGTCAGATACGCAGTATTTT.

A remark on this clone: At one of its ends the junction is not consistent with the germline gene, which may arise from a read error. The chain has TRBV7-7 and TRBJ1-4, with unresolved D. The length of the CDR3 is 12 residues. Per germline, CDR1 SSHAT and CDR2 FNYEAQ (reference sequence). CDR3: CASSLSGGKLFF. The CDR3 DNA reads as TGTGCTAGCAGCTTGTCCGGCGGAAAACTGTTTTTT.

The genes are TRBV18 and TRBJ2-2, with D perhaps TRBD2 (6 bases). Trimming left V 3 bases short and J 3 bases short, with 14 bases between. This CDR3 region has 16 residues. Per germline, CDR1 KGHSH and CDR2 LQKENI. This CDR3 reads CASSPPGTRDTGELFF. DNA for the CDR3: TGTGCCAGCTCACCCCCCGGGACTCGAGACACCGGGGAGCTGTTTTTT.

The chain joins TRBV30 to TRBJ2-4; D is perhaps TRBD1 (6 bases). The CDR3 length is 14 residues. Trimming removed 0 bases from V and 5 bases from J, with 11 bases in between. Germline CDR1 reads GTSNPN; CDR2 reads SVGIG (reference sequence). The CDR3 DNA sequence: TGTGCCTGGAGTGTAGGGGGAAACCAAAACATTCAGTACTTC. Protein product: CAWSVGGNQNIQYF.

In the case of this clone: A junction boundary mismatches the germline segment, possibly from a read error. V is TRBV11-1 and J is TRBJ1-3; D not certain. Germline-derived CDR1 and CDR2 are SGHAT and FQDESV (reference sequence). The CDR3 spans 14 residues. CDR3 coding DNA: TGTGCCAGCAGCTTTGAGGGCTCTCGAAACACCATATATTTT. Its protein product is CASSFEGSRNTIYF.

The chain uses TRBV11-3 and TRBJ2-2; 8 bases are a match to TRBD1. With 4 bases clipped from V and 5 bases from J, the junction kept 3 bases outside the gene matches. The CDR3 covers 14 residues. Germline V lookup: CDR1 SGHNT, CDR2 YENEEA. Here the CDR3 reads CASSYGTGTGELFF. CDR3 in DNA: TGTGCCAGCAGCTACGGGACAGGTACCGGGGAGCTGTTTTTT.

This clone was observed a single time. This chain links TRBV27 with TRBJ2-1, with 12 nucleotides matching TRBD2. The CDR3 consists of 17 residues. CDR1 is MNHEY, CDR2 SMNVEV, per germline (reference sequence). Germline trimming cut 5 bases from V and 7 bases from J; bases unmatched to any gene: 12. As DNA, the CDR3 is TGTGCCAGCAGTCAAAAAGTCCTAGCGGGAGGGCCAAATGAGCAGTTCTTC. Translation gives CASSQKVLAGGPNEQFF.